The 5 T cell receptor beta chains reported below all come from one sample, sequenced in a study of cytomegalovirus exposure and HLA in healthy donors. Vbeta (60) and Jbeta (13) primers were used in the PCR. Libraries were prepared by immunoSEQ multiplex PCR; TCRdb keeps only in-frame clonotypes and omits some of them. The sample consists of around 150,000 clones, more than 70% of them appearing once. The material sequenced was PBMCs. The source is a man younger than 40 in good health and CMV-seronegative.

This clone was counted once. This chain links TRBV19 with TRBJ1-5, with TRBD1 identical over 12 bases. The CDR3 has 15 residues. With V trimmed by 5 bases and J by 3 bases, 2 bases remained unmatched. Germline loops: CDR1 LNHDA, CDR2 SQIVND (reference sequence). CDR3 loop: CASSGTGGYNQPQHF. CDR3 nucleotide sequence: TGTGCCAGTAGTGGGACAGGGGGCTACAATCAGCCCCAGCATTTT.

The CDR3 loop is CASSYRDSSTDTQYF. The DNA for the CDR3 is TGCGCCAGCAGCTATCGGGACAGTAGCACAGATACGCAGTATTTT. The V call is TRBV5-1, the J call TRBJ2-3, with 7 bases lining up with TRBD1. The ends lost 3 bases at V and 0 bases at J; junction bases unmatched: 4. Per germline, CDR1 SGHRS and CDR2 YFSETQ. The CDR3 is 15 residues long.

This clone was counted a single time. The rearrangement uses TRBV2 and TRBJ1-5, with D tentatively TRBD1 (5 bases). Trimming cost V 1 base and J 6 bases, with 13 bases left between them. The CDR3 extends over 15 amino acids. CDR1 is SNHLY, CDR2 FYNNEI, per germline. The CDR3 nucleotides read TGTGCCAGCAGTGAAGTGCCCAGGGTGGGTCAGCCCCAGCATTTT. Translating gives CASSEVPRVGQPQHF.

V and J are TRBV4-1 and TRBJ1-2, with D maybe TRBD1 (6 bases). CDR1 is MGHRA, CDR2 YSYEKL, per germline. V was trimmed by 0 bases and J by 5 bases, leaving 13 bases between them. The CDR3 sequence is 15 residues long. The CDR3 DNA reads TGCGCCAGCAGCCAAGATTGGGGGCAGGCTTATGGCTACACCTTC. Translating it yields CASSQDWGQAYGYTF.

V and J are TRBV30 and TRBJ1-2, with D maybe TRBD1 (5 bases). V lost 2 bases to trimming and J lost 4 bases, with 11 bases between them. The CDR3 covers 13 residues. Germline V lookup: CDR1 GTSNPN, CDR2 SVGIG (reference sequence). The CDR3 loop is CAWSLGAVYGYTF. CDR3 nucleotide sequence: TGTGCCTGGAGTTTAGGGGCTGTCTATGGCTACACCTTC.